This T cell receptor (beta chain) originates from a study of T cells after posttransplantation cyclophosphamide. Cyclophosphamide on days +3 and +4 followed busulfan-fludarabine conditioning and a marrow graft. Study findings and constraints: Later blood repertoires were often dominated by clones from the donor CD8+ memory compartment. After PTCy, TRB diversity resembled that of CNI/methotrexate controls.

This table comes from immunoSEQ multiplex PCR, and its TCRdb copy is limited to in-frame clones, with some not included. Altogether 23,000 or so clones were found in the sample, and no singletons occur. This clone was seen at least ten times. Its antigen is unknown. This CDR3 spans 18 amino acids. The sequenced sample was PBMCs, obtained after allogeneic stem cell transplant with posttransplant cyclophosphamide. This receptor was identified in a male patient in his late teens or twenties who received an allogeneic stem cell transplant from a related donor, was CMV-positive, and had no GVHD. The graft donor may be the source of some T cells. The genes are TRBV21-1 and TRBJ2-4; TRBD1, the D gene given by the table, was not confirmed from the DNA. TRBV21-1 is labeled a pseudogene. CDR3 sequence: CASSTSSGTGGAKNIQYF. The DNA of the CDR3 is TGTGCCAGCAGCACATCCTCCGGGACAGGGGGAGCCAAAAACATTCAGTACTTC.